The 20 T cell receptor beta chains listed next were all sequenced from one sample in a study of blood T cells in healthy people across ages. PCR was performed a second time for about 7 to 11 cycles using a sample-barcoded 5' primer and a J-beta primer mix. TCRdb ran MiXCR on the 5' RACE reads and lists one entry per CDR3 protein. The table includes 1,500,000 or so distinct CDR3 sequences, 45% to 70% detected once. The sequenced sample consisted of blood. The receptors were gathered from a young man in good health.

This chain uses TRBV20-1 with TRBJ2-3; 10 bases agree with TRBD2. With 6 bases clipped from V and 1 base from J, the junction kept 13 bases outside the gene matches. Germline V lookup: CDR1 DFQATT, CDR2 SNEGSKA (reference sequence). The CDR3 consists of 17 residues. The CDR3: CSALTSGTSLGTDTQYF. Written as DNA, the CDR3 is TGCAGTGCACTCACTAGCGGGACATCACTAGGCACAGATACGCAGTATTTT.

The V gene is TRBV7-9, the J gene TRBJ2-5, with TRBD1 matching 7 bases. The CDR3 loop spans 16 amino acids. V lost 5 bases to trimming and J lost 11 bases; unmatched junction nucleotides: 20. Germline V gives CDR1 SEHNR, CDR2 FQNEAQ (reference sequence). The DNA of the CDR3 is TGTGCCAGCAGCCCCAAGAGTGGCAGGGGGATCTATGAGCAGTACTTC. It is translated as CASSPKSGRGIYEQYF.

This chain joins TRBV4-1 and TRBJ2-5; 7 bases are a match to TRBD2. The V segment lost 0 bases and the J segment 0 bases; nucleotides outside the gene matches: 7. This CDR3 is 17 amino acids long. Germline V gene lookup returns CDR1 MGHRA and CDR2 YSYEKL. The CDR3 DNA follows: TGCGCCAGCAGCCAAGATGGGCAGCGGGGATACCAAGAGACCCAGTACTTC. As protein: CASSQDGQRGYQETQYF.

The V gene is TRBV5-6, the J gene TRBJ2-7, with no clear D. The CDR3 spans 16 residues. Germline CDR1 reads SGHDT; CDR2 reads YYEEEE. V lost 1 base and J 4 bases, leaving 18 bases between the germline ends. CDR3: CASSLSPDIIYYEQYF. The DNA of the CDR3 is TGTGCCAGCAGCTTGAGCCCTGACATAATTTATTACGAGCAGTACTTC.

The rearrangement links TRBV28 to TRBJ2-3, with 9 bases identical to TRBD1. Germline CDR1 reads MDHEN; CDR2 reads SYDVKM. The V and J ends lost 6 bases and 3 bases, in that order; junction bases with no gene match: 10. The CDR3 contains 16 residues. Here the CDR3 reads CASSPTGGVGTDTQYF. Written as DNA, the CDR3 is TGTGCCAGCAGCCCTACAGGGGGCGTGGGTACAGATACGCAGTATTTT.

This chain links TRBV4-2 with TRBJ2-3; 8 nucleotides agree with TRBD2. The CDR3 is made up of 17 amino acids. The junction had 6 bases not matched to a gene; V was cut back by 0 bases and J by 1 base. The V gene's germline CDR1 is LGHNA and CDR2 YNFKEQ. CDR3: CASSQELWRGGTDTQYF. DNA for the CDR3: TGTGCCAGCAGCCAAGAGCTCTGGCGGGGGGGCACAGATACGCAGTATTTT.

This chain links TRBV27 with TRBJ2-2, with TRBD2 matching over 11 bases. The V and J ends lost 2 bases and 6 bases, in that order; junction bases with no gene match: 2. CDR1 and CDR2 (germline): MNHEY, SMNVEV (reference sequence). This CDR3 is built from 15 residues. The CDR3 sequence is CASSLRGLAAGELFF. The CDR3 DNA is TGTGCCAGCAGTTTAAGGGGACTAGCGGCCGGGGAGCTGTTTTTT.

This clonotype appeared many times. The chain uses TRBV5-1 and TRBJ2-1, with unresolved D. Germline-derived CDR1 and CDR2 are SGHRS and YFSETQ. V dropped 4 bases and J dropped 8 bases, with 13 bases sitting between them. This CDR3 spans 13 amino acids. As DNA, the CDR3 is TGCGCCAGCAGCGTTCAGGTTGGGCATGAGCAGTTCTTC. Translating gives CASSVQVGHEQFF.

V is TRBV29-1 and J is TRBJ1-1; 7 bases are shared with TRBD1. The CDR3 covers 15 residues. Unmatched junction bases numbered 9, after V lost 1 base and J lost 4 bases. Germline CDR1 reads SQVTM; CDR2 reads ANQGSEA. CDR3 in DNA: TGCAGCGTTGAAGCGCCCCCAGGGGGGGGCACTGAAGCTTTCTTT. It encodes CSVEAPPGGGTEAFF.

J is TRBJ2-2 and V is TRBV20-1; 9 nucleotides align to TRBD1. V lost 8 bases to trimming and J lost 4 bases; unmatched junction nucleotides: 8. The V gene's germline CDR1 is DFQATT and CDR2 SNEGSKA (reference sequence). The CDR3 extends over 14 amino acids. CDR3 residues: CSPPGQGCTGELFF. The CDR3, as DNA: TGCAGTCCCCCCGGACAGGGGTGCACCGGGGAGCTGTTTTTT.

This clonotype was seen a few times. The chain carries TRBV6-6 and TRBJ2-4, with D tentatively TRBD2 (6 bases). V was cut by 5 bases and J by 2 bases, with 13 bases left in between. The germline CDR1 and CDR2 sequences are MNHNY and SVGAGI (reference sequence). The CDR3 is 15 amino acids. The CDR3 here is CASSPGGLPKNIQYF. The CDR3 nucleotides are TGTGCCAGCAGTCCCGGGGGACTTCCCAAAAACATTCAGTACTTC.

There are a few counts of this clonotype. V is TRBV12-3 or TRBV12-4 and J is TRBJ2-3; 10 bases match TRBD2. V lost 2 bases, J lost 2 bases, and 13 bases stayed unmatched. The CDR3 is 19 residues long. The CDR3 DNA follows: TGTGCCAGCAGTTTAAGCTTAGTCGCTAGCGGGGGAGACACAGATACGCAGTATTTT. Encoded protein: CASSLSLVASGGDTDTQYF.

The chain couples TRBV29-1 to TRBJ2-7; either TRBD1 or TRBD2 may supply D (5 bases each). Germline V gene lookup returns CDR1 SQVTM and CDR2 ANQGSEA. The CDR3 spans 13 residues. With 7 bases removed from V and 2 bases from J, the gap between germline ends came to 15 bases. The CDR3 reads CSASGAGPYEQYF. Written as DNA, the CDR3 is TGCAGCGCCTCCGGGGCAGGGCCCTACGAGCAGTACTTC.

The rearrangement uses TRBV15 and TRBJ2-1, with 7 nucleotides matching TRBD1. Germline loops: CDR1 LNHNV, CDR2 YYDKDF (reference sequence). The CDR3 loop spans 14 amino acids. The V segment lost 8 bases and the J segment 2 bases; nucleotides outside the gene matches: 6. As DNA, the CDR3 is TGTGCCACCGTTGGACAGGTGACCTACAATGAGCAGTTCTTC. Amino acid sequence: CATVGQVTYNEQFF.

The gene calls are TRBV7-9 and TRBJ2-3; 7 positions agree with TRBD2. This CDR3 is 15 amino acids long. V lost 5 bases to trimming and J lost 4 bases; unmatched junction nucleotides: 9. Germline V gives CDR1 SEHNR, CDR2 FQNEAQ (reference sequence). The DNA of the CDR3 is TGTGCCAGCAGCCCGACGGGGGGAGGCCCAGATACGCAGTATTTT. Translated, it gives CASSPTGGGPDTQYF. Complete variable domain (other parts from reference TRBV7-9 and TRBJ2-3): DTGVSQNPRHKITKRGQNVTFRCDPISEHNRLYWYRQTLGQGPEFLTYFQNEAQLEKSRLLSDRFSAERPKGSFSTLEIQRTEQGDSAMYLCASSPTGGGPDTQYFGPGTRLTVL.

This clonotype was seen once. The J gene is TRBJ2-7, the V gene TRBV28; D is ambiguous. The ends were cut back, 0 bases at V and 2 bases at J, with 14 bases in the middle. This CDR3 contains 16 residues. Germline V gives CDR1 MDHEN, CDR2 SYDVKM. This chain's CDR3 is CASSLWGHPDPYEQYF. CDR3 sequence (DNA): TGTGCCAGCAGTTTATGGGGCCATCCCGACCCCTACGAGCAGTACTTC.

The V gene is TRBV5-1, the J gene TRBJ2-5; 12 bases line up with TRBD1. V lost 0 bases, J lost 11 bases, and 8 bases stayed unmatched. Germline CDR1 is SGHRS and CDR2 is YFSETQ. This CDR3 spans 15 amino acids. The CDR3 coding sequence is TGCGCCAGCAGCTTGGACGGGGACAGGGGGCAAGAGCAGTACTTC. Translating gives CASSLDGDRGQEQYF.

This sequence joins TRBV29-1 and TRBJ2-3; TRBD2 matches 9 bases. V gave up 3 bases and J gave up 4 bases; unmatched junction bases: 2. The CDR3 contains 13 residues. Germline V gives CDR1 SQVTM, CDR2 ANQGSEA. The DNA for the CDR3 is TGCAGCGTTGAGCTAGCGGGGTCAGATACGCAGTATTTT. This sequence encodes CSVELAGSDTQYF.

CDR3: CASRRRDRNTGELFF. CDR3 bases: TGTGCCAGCAGGAGACGGGACAGGAACACCGGGGAGCTGTTTTTT. This chain links TRBV12-3 or TRBV12-4 with TRBJ2-2; 7 bases line up with TRBD1. J was trimmed by 1 base and V by 6 bases; bases with no gene match: 5. This CDR3 has 15 amino acids.

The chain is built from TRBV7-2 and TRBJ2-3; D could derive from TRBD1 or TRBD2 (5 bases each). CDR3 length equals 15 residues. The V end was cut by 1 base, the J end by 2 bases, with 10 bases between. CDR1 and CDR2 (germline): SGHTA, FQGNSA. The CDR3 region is CASSLGGRFTDTQYF. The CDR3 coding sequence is TGTGCCAGCAGCTTAGGGGGACGGTTCACAGATACGCAGTATTTT.